Reported below is one T cell receptor (beta chain). Authors' analysis steps: By means of reference gene primer amplification, nucleated cell counts were estimated. Using immunoSEQ multiplex PCR, the repertoire was profiled, and TCRdb retains in-frame clones only, with some absent. The V and J calls and clone size come from that table; D and trimming were worked out from the DNA. The profile shows fewer than 600,000 clones, 89% of them singletons. The data are from a study of blood T cell repertoires in COVID-19. Study in general: Samples of COVID-19 (acute and convalescent) were obtained from the United States, Italy and Spain.

This CDR3 contains 15 residues. CDR1 is SNHLY, CDR2 FYNNEI, per germline. Trimming shortened V by 5 bases and J by 0 bases, and 11 bases separated the two germline ends. Seattle participants joined during active infection and were tracked over time. The TCR sequence derives from a man aged 18 to 30 with COVID-19, enrolled during active disease. J is TRBJ1-3 and V is TRBV2; D is uncertain. Sequencing was done on a sample of peripheral blood. The CDR3 DNA reads TGTGCCAGCAGTATGGAAGGACTCTCTGGAAACACCATATATTTT. This codes for CASSMEGLSGNTIYF.